This paragraph reports one TCR beta chain. This clonotype has a handful of counts. No antigen is known for it. There are no base qualities to consult, and no much larger clone falls within one base. This specimen comes from a study of T cell repertoires in cytomegalovirus infection (dated by TCRdb to between 2018 and 2021). Describing the broader study: Because public TCR beta signatures pointed to carriage of CMV infection together with the matching HLA type, the HLA type of each donor mattered for the analysis.

TCRdb names Illumina HiSeq 1500 as the instrument used. TCRdb reprocessed the public reads (quality trimming at Q25 with fastp, clone calling with MiXCR) and kept in-frame beta chains. Identical CDR3 protein sequences are pooled into one entry, listed with their most common genes and DNA. This sample gives 350,000 to 550,000 distinct CDR3 sequences in total; about 33% of them show up just once. The ten most abundant clones make up roughly 13% of the sample. Overall study results and their limits: The ex vivo response was dominated by HLA-C-restricted CMV-specific TCR beta clonotypes, which also provided the single most frequent clonotype in two of eight donors. Carriers of CMV infection plus the relevant HLA type were discriminated by the cumulative frequency of public TCR beta family members in the study cohort and in an independent 352-donor cohort.

Inclusive of the bounding cysteine and phenylalanine, the CDR3 is 12 residues long. Only the CDR3 DNA stays, 36 bases, in frame from base 1. CDR1 MGHRA and CDR2 YSYEKL are derived from the germline V gene. Trimming takes 0 bases from V and 10 bases from J, and the germline ends sit 7 bases apart. This chain is built from TRBV4-1 and TRBJ2-1; no D gene can be assigned with confidence. The origin of this receptor is a human donor in good health (CMV status not recorded). Some clones in this sample may be carry-over from other donors' samples. Sequencing input: PBMCs. The sequence in DNA is TGCGCCAGCAGCCAAGAACTGGGGGAGCAGTTCTTC. Its translation reads: CASSQELGEQFF.